This T cell receptor beta chain comes out of a study of CD8+ T cells in alopecia areata. At the level of the study: Tofacitinib administration to treated patients was oral, at 5 to 10 mg twice daily. After 6 to 18 months of tofacitinib, follow-up continued 6 months off drug.

As part of sample collection, lesional scalp punch biopsies and peripheral blood were taken from alopecia areata patients. PBMCs served as the source from which CD4+ and CD8+ T cells were sorted. Once RNA had been extracted, it was reverse transcribed into cDNA to act as the sequencing template. TCRdb keeps only in-frame clones here, not all; method: immunoSEQ multiplex PCR. The sample lists 150,000 or so clones; roughly 50% were seen once. This CDR3 is built from 13 residues. Trimming shortened V by 2 bases and J by 7 bases, and 12 bases separated the two germline ends. Germline CDR1 is SGHTA and CDR2 is FQGNSA.

V is TRBV7-2 and J is TRBJ2-7, with a possible D match to TRBD1 (5 bases). The receptor was isolated from a human donor with alopecia areata. Input material: CD4+ T cells sorted from blood. CDR3 bases: TGTGCCAGCAGCTTAATAGGGGCTAGAGAGCAGTACTTC. It translates to CASSLIGAREQYF.